This T cell receptor beta chain was found in a study of response to subunit inactivated influenza vaccine. Study results and limitations: There was a suggestion from the authors that each seasonal influenza vaccination recruits few new T cells.

V was trimmed by 7 bases and J by 2 bases, leaving 30 bases between them. The CDR3 totals 20 residues. The germline V gene encodes CDR1 MNHEY and CDR2 SVGEGT. About this clonotype: What it recognizes is unknown.

Using its own MiXCR run on the RT-PCR reads, TCRdb lists one record per CDR3 protein. This table holds around 190,000 distinct CDR3 sequences, 13% to 15% found once. The material sequenced was CD8+ T cells sorted from PBMCs, taken 4 to 6 days after vaccination. The V call is TRBV6-2 or TRBV6-3, the J call TRBJ1-5, with D perhaps TRBD1 (5 bases). The TCR sequence derives from a middle-aged man who received an inactivated influenza vaccine. Here the CDR3 DNA reads TGTGCCAGCAACCTTACGGAGCGGCAATCCCGAAGGGGCTGCAATCAGCCCCAGCATTTT. This codes for CASNLTERQSRRGCNQPQHF.